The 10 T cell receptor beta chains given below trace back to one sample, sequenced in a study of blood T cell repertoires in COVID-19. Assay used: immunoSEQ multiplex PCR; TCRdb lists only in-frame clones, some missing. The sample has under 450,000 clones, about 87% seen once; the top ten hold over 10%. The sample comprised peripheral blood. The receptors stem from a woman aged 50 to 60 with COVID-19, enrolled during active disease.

CDR3 in DNA: TGTGCCAGCAGCCGAGGGACAGACTACACTGAAGCTTTCTTT. Its protein is CASSRGTDYTEAFF. The chain employs TRBV5-5 and TRBJ1-1; 7 nucleotides line up with TRBD1. V was pared by 4 bases and J by 3 bases, with 6 bases of the junction left unmatched. Germline V gives CDR1 SGHKS, CDR2 YYEKEE (reference sequence). CDR3 size: 14 residues.

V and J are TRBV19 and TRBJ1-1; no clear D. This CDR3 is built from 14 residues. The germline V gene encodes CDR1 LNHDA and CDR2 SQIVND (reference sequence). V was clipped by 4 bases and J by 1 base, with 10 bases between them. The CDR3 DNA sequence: TGTGCCAGTAGTACAATTCAGGCGAACACTGAAGCTTTCTTT. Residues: CASSTIQANTEAFF.

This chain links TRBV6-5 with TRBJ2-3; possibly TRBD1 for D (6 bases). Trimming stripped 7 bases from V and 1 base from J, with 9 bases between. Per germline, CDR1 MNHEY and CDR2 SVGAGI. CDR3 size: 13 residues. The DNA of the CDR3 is TGTGCCAGCAACGAGGGGGGCACAGATACGCAGTATTTT. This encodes CASNEGGTDTQYF.

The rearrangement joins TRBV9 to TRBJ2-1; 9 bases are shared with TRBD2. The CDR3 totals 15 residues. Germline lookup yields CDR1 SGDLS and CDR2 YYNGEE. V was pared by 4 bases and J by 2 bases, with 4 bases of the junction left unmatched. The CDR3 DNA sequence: TGTGCCAGCAGCACCTTAGCGGGGGCCTACAATGAGCAGTTCTTC. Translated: CASSTLAGAYNEQFF.

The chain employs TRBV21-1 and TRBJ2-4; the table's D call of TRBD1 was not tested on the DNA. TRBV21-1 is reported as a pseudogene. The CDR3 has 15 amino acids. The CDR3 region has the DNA TGTGCCAGCAGCAAAGATCAGGGGGCCAAAAACATTCAGTACTTC. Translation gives CASSKDQGAKNIQYF.

CDR3 in DNA: TGTGCCAGCAGCCGCGGACAGACTCCCACCGGGGAGCTGTTTTTT. Protein sequence: CASSRGQTPTGELFF. J is TRBJ2-2 and V is TRBV14; TRBD1 might be the D (6 bases). The CDR3 is 15 amino acids. Trimming took 4 bases from V and 4 from J, leaving 13 bases between them. The germline V gene encodes CDR1 SGHDN and CDR2 FVKESK. Variable domain in full (rest from reference TRBV14 and TRBJ2-2): EAGVTQFPSHSVIEKGQTVTLRCDPISGHDNLYWYRRVMGKEIKFLLHFVKESKQDESGMPNNRFLAERTGGTYSTLKVQPAELEDSGVYFCASSRGQTPTGELFFGEGSRLTVL.

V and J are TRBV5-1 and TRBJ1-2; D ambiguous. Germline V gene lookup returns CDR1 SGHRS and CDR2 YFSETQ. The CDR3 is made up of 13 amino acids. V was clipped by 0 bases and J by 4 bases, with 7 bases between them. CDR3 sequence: CASSLDRPYGYTF. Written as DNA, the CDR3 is TGCGCCAGCAGCTTGGACAGACCCTATGGCTACACCTTC.

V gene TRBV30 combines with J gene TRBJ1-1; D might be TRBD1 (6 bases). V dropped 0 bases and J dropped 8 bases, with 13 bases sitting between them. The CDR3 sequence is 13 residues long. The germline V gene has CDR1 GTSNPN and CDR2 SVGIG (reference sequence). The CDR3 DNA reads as TGTGCCTGGAGTGTAGCCCAGGGGCGCGAAGCTTTCTTT. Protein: CAWSVAQGREAFF. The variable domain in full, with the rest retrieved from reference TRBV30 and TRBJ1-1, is SQTIHQWPATLVQPVGSPLSLECTVEGTSNPNLYWYRQAAGRGLQLLFYSVGIGQISSEVPQNLSASRPQDRQFILSSKKLLLSDSGFYLCAWSVAQGREAFFGQGTRLTVV.

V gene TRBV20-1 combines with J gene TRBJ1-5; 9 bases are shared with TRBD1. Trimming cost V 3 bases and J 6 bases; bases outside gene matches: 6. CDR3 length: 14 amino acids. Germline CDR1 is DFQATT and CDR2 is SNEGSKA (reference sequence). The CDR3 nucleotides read TGCAGTGCTAGTAGGGGACAGGGCGCTCAGCCCCAGCATTTT. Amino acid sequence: CSASRGQGAQPQHF.

For the CDR3, the DNA is TGCGCCAGCAGCTTGTTTGGTCAGGCGAACACTGAAGCTTTCTTT. This sequence encodes CASSLFGQANTEAFF. The chain recombines TRBV5-1 with TRBJ1-1; D unclear. The ends were cut back, 1 base at V and 1 base at J, with 11 bases in the middle. The CDR3 contains 15 residues. Germline CDR1 SGHRS, CDR2 YFSETQ.